The sequence of this T cell receptor beta chain was determined in a study of cytomegalovirus exposure and HLA in healthy donors. As for the study in general: There were 70 million to 95 million unique TCRs (from HLA-typed donors) in an early data release.

Study-level points and caveats: Researchers had no immune exposure information except CMV serostatus available.

With 60 Vbeta and 13 Jbeta primers, the PCR was carried out. Sequencing was performed with immunoSEQ multiplex PCR; in TCRdb, only in-frame clones are kept and a portion is missing. The data hold fewer than 200,000 clones, with over 70% observed a single time. The germline V and J ends were trimmed by 5 bases and 0 bases, with 14 bases remaining between them. CDR3 length: 16 residues. Germline V CDR1 and CDR2: LNHDA, SQIVND (reference sequence). Comment on this clone: The antigen is undetermined.

The sequenced material came from PBMCs. This sequence was found in a middle-aged man in good health and CMV-seronegative. V usage is TRBV19 and J usage is TRBJ1-5; no firm D call. DNA for the CDR3: TGTGCCAGTAGTCCCCGTAGCGTTTATAGCAATCAGCCCCAGCATTTT. This translates into CASSPRSVYSNQPQHF.